This TCR beta chain was retrieved from a study of T cell clonality in common variable immunodeficiency. Study-level points and caveats: Links between repertoire features and CVID complications were heterogeneity-limited. Fewer TCRbeta clones were shared among CVID subjects than controls. CVID subjects had higher TCRbeta clonality than healthy controls, most marked in about a third.

Equal genomic DNA amounts from CVID and control samples were sequenced. Sequencing used immunoSEQ multiplex PCR; TCRdb keeps in-frame clones, though not all of them. Observed are about 81,000 clones, no singletons, with the top ten taking 0.8%. This clone was seen many times. Its antigen remains unknown. Source material: peripheral blood mononuclear cells. This sequence originates from a person aged 18 to 75 in good health.

CDR3 sequence reads: CASTRTSGSQETQYF. Partial CDR3 DNA: TGTGCCAGTACCCGGACTAGCGGGAGTCAAGAGACC. This chain links TRBV19 with TRBJ2-5, with 13 bases that match TRBD2. The read halts 3 residues ahead of the CDR3 end, with the missing end drawn from the germline J gene. Germline assignment: CDR1 LNHDA and CDR2 SQIVND (reference sequence). The CDR3 consists of 15 residues. The V gene end was trimmed by 7 bases and the J gene end by 2 bases; junction bases not matched to a gene: 4.